The T cell receptor beta chain under discussion was sequenced for a study of cytomegalovirus exposure and HLA in healthy donors. The germline V and J ends were trimmed by 3 bases and 0 bases, with 11 bases remaining between them. The CDR3 has 16 amino acids. Germline V gives CDR1 LNHDA, CDR2 SQIVND (reference sequence). Amplification used 60 Vbeta primers and 13 Jbeta primers. Sequenced by immunoSEQ multiplex PCR; TCRdb stores in-frame clones only, minus some. The table records 100,000 to 150,000 clones, roughly four fifths of them present only once. This clone was observed a few times. The TCR was taken from a middle-aged woman in good health and CMV-seropositive. The V and J genes are TRBV19 and TRBJ2-2; maybe TRBD1 (5 bases). The source material was PBMCs. DNA for the CDR3: TGTGCCAGTAGTATTCCTGTACAGGCGAACACCGGGGAGCTGTTTTTT. Protein product: CASSIPVQANTGELFF.